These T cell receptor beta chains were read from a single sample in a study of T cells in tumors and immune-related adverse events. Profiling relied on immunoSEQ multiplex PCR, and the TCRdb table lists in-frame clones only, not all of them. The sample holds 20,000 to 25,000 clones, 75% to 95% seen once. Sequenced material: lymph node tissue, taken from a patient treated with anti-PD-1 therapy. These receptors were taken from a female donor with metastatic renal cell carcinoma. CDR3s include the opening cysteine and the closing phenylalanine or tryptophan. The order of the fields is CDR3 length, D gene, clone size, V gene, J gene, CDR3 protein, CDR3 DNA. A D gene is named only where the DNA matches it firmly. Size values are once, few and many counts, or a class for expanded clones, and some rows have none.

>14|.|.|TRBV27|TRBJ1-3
CASSPDFSGNTIYF
TGTGCCAGCAGTCCGGACTTCTCTGGAAACACCATATATTTT
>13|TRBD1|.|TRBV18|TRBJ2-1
CASSPGTDNEQFF
TGTGCCAGCTCACCTGGGACAGACAATGAGCAGTTCTTC
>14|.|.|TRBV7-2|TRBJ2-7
CASSLGGGTREQYF
TGTGCCAGCAGCTTAGGGGGGGGCACGAGGGAGCAGTACTTC
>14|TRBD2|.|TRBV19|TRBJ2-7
CASSLGLADYVQYF
TGTGCCAGTAGTTTGGGGCTAGCGGACTACGTGCAGTACTTC
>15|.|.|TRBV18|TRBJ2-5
CASSPPMGQQETQYF
TGTGCCAGCTCACCACCGATGGGCCAGCAAGAGACCCAGTACTTC
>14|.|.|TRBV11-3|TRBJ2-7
CASSLGLGASEQYF
TGTGCCAGCAGCTTAGGCCTGGGGGCGAGTGAGCAGTACTTC
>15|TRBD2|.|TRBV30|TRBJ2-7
CAWRRGTSGTYEQYF
TGTGCCTGGAGGCGAGGGACTAGCGGTACCTACGAGCAGTACTTC
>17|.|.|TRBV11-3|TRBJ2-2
CASSLLVSSRFTGELFF
TGTGCCAGCAGCTTACTTGTCTCCAGCAGATTCACCGGGGAGCTGTTTTTT
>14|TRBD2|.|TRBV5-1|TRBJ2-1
CASALAGENNEQFF
TGCGCCAGCGCGTTAGCGGGAGAAAACAATGAGCAGTTCTTC
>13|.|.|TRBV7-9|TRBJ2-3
CASSLTGTDTQYF
TGTGCCAGCAGCTTAACGGGGACAGATACGCAGTATTTT
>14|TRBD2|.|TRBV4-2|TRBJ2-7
CASSQAGGPYEQYF
TGTGCCAGCAGCCAAGCGGGAGGCCCCTACGAGCAGTACTTC
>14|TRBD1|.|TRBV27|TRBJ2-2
CASSLTQGAGELFF
TGTGCCAGCAGCCTAACACAGGGGGCCGGGGAGCTGTTTTTT
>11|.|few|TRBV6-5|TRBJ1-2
CASRGNYGYTF
TGTGCCAGCAGGGGAAACTATGGCTACACCTTC
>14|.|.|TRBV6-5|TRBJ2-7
CASSYGGLTYEQYF
TGTGCCAGCAGTTACGGGGGGCTAACCTACGAGCAGTACTTC
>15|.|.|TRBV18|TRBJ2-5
CASSPNRVDKETQYF
TGTGCCAGCTCACCTAACAGGGTAGACAAAGAGACCCAGTACTTC
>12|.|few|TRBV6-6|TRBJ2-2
CASSLNAGELFF
TGTGCCAGCAGTTTAAACGCCGGGGAGCTGTTTTTT
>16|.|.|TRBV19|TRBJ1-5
CASSIARTAGTQPQHF
TGTGCCAGTAGTATAGCCCGGACGGCGGGCACGCAGCCCCAGCATTTT
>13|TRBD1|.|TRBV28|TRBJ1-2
CASSITGGLGYTF
TGTGCCAGCAGCATTACAGGGGGTTTGGGCTACACCTTC
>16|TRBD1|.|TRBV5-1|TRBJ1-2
CASSGGQGTEGYGYTF
TGCGCCAGCAGCGGGGGACAGGGCACTGAAGGTTATGGCTACACCTTC
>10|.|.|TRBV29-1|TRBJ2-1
CSVETNEQFF
TGCAGCGTTGAAACCAATGAGCAGTTCTTC
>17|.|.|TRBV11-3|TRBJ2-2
CASSLRLELARTGELFF
TGTGCCAGCAGCTTACGGTTGGAGTTAGCGCGCACCGGGGAGCTGTTTTTT
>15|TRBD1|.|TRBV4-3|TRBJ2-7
CASSQEWAGGYEQYF
TGCGCCAGCAGCCAAGAGTGGGCAGGGGGCTACGAGCAGTACTTC
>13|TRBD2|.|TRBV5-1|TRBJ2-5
CASRTSEQETQYF
TGCGCCAGCCGGACTAGCGAGCAAGAGACCCAGTACTTC